This T cell receptor beta chain was captured in a study of beta chain features in type 1 diabetes. With 1 base clipped from V and 13 bases from J, the junction kept 5 bases outside the gene matches. The CDR3 has 13 amino acids. CDR1 and CDR2 (germline): MNHEY, SVGAGI. All of the isolated RNA was reverse transcribed, so expressed TCRB transcripts were sequenced. Sequencing was performed with immunoSEQ multiplex PCR; in TCRdb, only in-frame clones are kept and a portion is missing. The data show 900,000 or so clones, with roughly 15% seen just once and 0.023% held by the top ten. The sequencing sample was made of naive CD4+ T cells from blood. The chain has TRBV6-5 and TRBJ2-1; 9 bases align to TRBD2. This clonotype was obtained from a woman aged 18-30 years in good health. The CDR3 protein is CASSYLAGATQFF. The CDR3, as DNA: TGTGCCAGCAGTTACTTAGCGGGAGCGACTCAGTTCTTC.